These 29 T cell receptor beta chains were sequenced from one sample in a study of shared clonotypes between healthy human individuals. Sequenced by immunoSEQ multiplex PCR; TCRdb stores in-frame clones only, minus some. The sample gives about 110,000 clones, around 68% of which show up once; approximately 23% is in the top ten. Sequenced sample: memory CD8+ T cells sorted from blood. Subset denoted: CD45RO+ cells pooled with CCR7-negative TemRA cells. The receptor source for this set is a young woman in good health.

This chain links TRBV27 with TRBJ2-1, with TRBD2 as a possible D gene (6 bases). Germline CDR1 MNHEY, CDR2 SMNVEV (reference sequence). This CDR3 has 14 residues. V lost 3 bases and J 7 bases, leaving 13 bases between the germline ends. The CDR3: CASSFGDLRNEQFF. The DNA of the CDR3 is TGTGCCAGCAGTTTCGGGGACTTAAGGAATGAGCAGTTCTTC.

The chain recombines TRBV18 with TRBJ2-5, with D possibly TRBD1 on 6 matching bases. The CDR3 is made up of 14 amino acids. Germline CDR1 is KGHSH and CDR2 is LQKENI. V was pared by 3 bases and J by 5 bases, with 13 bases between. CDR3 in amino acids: CASSPEGVSETQYF. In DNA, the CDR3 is TGTGCCAGCTCACCCGAGGGGGTCTCGGAGACCCAGTACTTC. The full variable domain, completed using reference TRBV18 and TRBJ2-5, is NAGVMQNPRHLVRRRGQEARLRCSPMKGHSHVYWYRQLPEEGLKFMVYLQKENIIDESGMPKERFSAEFPKEGPSILRIQQVVRGDSAAYFCASSPEGVSETQYFGPGTRLLVL.

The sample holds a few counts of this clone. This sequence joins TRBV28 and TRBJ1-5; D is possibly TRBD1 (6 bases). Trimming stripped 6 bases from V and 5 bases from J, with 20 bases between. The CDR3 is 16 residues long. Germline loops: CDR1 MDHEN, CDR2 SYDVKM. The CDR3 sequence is CASSPNRVISYQPQHF. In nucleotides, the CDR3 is TGTGCCAGCAGCCCTAACAGGGTCATCTCGTATCAGCCCCAGCATTTT.

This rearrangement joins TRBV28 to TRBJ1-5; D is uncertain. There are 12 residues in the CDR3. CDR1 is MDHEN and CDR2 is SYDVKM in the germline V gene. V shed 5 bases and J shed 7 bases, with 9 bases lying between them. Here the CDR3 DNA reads TGTGCCAGCAGTCCGTACAGCCAGCCCCAGCATTTT. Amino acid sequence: CASSPYSQPQHF.

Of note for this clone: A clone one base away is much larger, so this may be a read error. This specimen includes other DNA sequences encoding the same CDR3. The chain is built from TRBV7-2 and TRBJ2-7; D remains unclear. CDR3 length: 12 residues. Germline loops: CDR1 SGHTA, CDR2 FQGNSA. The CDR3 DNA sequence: TGTGCCAGCAGCTCCTATAGCTACGAGCAATACTTC. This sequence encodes CASSSYSYEQYF. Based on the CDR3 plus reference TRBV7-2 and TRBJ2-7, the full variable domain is GAGVSQSPSNKVTEKGKDVELRCDPISGHTALYWYRQSLGQGLEFLIYFQGNSAPDKSGLPSDRFSAERTGGSVSTLTIQRTQQEDSAVYLCASSSYSYEQYFGPGTRLTVT.

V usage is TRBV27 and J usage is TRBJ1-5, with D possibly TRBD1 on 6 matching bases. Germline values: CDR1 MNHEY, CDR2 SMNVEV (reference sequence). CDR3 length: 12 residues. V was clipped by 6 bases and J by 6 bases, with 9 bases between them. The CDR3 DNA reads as TGTGCCAGCAGGACGGGGGCTCAGCCCCAGCATTTT. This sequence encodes CASRTGAQPQHF.

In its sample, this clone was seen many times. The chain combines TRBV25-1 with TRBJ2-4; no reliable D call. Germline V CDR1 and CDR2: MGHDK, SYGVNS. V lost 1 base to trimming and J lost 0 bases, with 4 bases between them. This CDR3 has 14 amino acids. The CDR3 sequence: CASSESLAKNIQYF. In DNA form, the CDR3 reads TGTGCCAGCAGTGAATCGTTAGCCAAAAACATTCAGTACTTC.

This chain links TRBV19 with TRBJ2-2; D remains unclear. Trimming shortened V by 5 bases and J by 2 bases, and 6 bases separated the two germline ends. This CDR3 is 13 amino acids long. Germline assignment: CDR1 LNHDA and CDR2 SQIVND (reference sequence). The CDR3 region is CASSVLNTGELFF. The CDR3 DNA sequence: TGTGCCAGTAGTGTCCTTAACACCGGGGAGCTGTTTTTT. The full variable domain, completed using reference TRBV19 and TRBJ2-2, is DGGITQSPKYLFRKEGQNVTLSCEQNLNHDAMYWYRQDPGQGLRLIYYSQIVNDFQKGDIAEGYSVSREKKESFPLTVTSAQKNPTAFYLCASSVLNTGELFFGEGSRLTVL.

The CDR3 nucleotides are TGTGCCAGTAGTGATCGACTAGCGGGAGGGATCGACGAGCAGTACTTC. It is translated as CASSDRLAGGIDEQYF. V usage is TRBV19 and J usage is TRBJ2-7; 14 positions match TRBD2. CDR1 and CDR2 from the germline V gene are LNHDA and SQIVND (reference sequence). The CDR3 consists of 16 residues. The V segment lost 5 bases and the J segment 5 bases; nucleotides outside the gene matches: 8.

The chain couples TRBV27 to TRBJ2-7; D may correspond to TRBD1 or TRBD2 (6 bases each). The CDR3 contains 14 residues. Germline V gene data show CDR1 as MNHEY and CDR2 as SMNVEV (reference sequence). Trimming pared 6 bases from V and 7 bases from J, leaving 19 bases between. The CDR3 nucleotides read TGTGCCAGCAGGATCGGGACTGAAACAGGGGAGCAGTACTTC. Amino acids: CASRIGTETGEQYF.

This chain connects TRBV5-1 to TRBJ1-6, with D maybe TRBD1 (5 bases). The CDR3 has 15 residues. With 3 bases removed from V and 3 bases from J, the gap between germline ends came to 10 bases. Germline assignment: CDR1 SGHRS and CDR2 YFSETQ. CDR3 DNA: TGCGCCAGCAGCTCTGACAGCCTCTATAATTCACCCCTCCACTTT. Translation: CASSSDSLYNSPLHF.

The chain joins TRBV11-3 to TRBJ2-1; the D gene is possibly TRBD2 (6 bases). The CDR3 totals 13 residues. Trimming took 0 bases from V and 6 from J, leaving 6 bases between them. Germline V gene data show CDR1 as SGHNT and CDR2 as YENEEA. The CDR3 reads CASSLDGGNEQFF. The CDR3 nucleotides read TGTGCCAGCAGCTTAGACGGGGGCAATGAGCAGTTCTTC.

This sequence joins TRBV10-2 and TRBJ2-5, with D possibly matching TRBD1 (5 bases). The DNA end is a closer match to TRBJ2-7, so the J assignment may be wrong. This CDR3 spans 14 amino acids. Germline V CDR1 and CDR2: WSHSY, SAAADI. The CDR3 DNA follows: TGCGCCAGCAGGGACACCACCGTTGCCTACGAGCAGTACTTC. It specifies CASRDTTVAYEQYF.

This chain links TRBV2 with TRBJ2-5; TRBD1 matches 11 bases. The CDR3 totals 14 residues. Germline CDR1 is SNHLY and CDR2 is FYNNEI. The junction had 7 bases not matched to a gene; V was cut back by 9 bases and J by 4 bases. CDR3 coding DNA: TGTGCCAGTTGTAGGACAGGGGGCGGAGAGACCCAGTACTTC. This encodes CASCRTGGGETQYF.

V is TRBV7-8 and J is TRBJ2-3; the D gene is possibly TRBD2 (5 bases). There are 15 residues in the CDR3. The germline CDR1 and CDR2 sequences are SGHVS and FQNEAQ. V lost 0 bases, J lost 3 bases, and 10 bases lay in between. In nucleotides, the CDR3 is TGTGCCAGCAGCTTAGCCGGAGGTACGACAGATACGCAGTATTTT. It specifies CASSLAGGTTDTQYF.

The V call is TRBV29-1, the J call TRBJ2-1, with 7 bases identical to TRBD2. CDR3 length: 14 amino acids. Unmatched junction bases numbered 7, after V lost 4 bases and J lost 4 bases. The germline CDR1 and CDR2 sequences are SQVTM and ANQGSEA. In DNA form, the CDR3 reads TGCAGCGTTGGAACCAGCGGGGATTACAATGAGCAGTTCTTC. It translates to CSVGTSGDYNEQFF.

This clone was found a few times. The chain's CDR3 is CASSVGQLSNQPQHF. CDR3 bases: TGTGCCAGCAGCGTTGGACAGTTAAGCAATCAGCCCCAGCATTTT. The chain joins TRBV2 to TRBJ1-5, with a possible D match to TRBD1 (6 bases). The CDR3 covers 15 residues. Trimming stripped 6 bases from V and 1 base from J, with 13 bases between. The germline CDR1 and CDR2 sequences are SNHLY and FYNNEI.

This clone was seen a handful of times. CDR3 sequence (DNA): TGTGCCAGCAGTTTACAGGGTCACGCTCCTGGCTACACCTTC. It specifies CASSLQGHAPGYTF. V gene TRBV27 combines with J gene TRBJ1-2, with D maybe TRBD1 (5 bases). Germline V CDR1 and CDR2: MNHEY, SMNVEV (reference sequence). V was clipped by 2 bases and J by 7 bases, with 14 bases between them. The length of the CDR3 is 14 residues.

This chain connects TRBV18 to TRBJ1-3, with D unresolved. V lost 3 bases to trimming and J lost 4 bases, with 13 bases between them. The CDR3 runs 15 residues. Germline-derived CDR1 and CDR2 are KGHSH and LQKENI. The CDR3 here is CASSPSAGRGNTIYF. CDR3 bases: TGTGCCAGCTCACCTTCCGCGGGGAGGGGAAACACCATATATTTT.

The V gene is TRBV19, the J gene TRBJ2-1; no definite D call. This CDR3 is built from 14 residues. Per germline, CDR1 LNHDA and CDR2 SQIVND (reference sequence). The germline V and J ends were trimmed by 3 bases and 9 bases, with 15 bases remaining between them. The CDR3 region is CASSIGTGLSEQFF. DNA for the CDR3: TGTGCCAGTAGTATTGGCACTGGGCTAAGTGAGCAGTTCTTC.

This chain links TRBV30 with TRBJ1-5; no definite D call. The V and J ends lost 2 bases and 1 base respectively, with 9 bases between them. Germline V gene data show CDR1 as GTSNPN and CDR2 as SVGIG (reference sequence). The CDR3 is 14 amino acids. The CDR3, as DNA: TGTGCCTGGAGTCAGAGTAGCAGCAATCAGCCCCAGCATTTT. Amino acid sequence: CAWSQSSSNQPQHF.

The CDR3 nucleotides are TGTGCCAGCAGTTTATCAGACAGGGGTGGTGATGGCTACACCTTC. Residues: CASSLSDRGGDGYTF. This chain joins TRBV28 and TRBJ1-2; TRBD1 aligns across 8 bases. The CDR3 is 15 residues long. With V trimmed by 1 base and J by 6 bases, 7 bases remained unmatched. Looked up from germline, CDR1 is MDHEN and CDR2 is SYDVKM.

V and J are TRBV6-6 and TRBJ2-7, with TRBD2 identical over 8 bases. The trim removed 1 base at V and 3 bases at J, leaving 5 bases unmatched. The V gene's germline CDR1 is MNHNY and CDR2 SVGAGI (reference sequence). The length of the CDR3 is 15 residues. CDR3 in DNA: TGTGCCAGCAGTTACTTAGGACTAGCTGGCTACGAGCAGTACTTC. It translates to CASSYLGLAGYEQYF.

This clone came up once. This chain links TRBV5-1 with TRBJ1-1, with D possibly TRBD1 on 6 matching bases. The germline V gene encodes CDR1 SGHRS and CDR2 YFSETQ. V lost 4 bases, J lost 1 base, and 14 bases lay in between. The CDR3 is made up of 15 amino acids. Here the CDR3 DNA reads TGCGCCAGCAGCCCTTCGACAGGCTCGAACACTGAAGCTTTCTTT. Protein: CASSPSTGSNTEAFF.

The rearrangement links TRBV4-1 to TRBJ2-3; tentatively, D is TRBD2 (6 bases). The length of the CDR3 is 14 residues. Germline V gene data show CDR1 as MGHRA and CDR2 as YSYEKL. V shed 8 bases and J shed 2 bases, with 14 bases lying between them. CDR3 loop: CASYGGGTTDTQYF. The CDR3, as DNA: TGCGCCAGCTACGGCGGCGGGACCACAGATACGCAGTATTTT.

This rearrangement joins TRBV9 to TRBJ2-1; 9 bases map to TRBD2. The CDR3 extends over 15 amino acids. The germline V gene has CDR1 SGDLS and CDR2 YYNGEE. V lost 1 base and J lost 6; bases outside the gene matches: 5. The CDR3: CASSVRTSVRNEQFF. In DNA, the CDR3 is TGTGCCAGCAGCGTAAGGACTAGCGTTCGCAATGAGCAGTTCTTC.

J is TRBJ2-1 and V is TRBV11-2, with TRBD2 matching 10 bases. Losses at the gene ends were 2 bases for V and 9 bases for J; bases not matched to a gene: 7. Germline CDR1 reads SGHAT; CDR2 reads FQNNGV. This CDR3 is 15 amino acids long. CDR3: CASSLLAGDPAEQFF. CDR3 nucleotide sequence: TGTGCCAGCAGCTTACTAGCGGGGGACCCCGCTGAGCAGTTCTTC.

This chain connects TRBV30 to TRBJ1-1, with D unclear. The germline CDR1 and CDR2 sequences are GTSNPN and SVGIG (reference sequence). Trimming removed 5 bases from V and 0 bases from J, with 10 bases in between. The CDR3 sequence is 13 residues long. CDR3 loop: CAWARIMNTEAFF. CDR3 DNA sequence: TGTGCCTGGGCTCGCATAATGAACACTGAAGCTTTCTTT.

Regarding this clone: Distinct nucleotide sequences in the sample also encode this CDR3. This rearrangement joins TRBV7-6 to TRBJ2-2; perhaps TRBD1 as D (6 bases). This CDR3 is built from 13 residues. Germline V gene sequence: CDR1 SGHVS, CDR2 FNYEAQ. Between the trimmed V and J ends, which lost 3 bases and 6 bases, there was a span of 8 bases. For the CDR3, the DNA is TGTGCCAGCAGCTTGGGGGCCGCCGGGGAGCTGTTTTTT. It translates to CASSLGAAGELFF.